This T cell receptor beta chain was sequenced during a study of cytomegalovirus exposure and HLA in healthy donors. Trimming took off 6 bases at V and 1 base at J, with 11 bases between the two ends. The germline V gene has CDR1 SNHLY and CDR2 FYNNEI. The CDR3 sequence is 14 residues long. The primer mix had 60 Vbeta and 13 Jbeta primers. TCRdb's table, derived via immunoSEQ multiplex PCR, lists solely in-frame clones and lacks some. The sample contains approximately 120,000 clones, around 80% of which appear only once. The receptor comes from a female donor in good health and CMV-seronegative. The J gene is TRBJ2-3, the V gene TRBV2; D is possibly TRBD2 (5 bases). The specimen was PBMCs. This CDR3 reads CASREDSGTDTQYF. CDR3 nucleotides: TGTGCCAGCAGGGAGGATAGCGGCACAGATACGCAGTATTTT.